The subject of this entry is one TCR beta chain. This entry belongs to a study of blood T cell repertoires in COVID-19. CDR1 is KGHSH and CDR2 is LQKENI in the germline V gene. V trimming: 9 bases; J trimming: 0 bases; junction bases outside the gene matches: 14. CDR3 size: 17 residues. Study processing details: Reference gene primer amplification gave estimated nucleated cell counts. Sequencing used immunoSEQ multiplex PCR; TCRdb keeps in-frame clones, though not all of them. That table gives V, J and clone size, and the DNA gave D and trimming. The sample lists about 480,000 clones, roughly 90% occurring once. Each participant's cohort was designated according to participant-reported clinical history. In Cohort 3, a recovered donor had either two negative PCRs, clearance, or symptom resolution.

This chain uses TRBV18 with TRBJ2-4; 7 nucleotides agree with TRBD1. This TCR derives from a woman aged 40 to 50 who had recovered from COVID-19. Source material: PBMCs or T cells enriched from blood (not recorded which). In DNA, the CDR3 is TGTGCCAGTTTTCCCGGGACAGAAACACTAGCCAAAAACATTCAGTACTTC. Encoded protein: CASFPGTETLAKNIQYF.